One and the same sample provided the 25 T cell receptor beta chains below, sequenced in a study of T cells after yellow fever vaccination. A single record per CDR3 protein comes from TCRdb applying MiXCR to the 5' RACE reads. The repertoire holds under 550,000 distinct CDR3 sequences, with about a fifth as singletons. Sequenced here: PBMCs, sampled approximately 20 days after the first yellow fever vaccination. The receptor source for this set is a man between 18 and 29 years old who received the YFV17D yellow fever vaccine.

In its sample, this clonotype was seen a few times. V gene TRBV5-6 combines with J gene TRBJ1-5, with D unclear. The CDR3 is made up of 15 amino acids. V lost 2 bases, J lost 9 bases, and 18 bases lay in between. Germline CDR1 is SGHDT and CDR2 is YYEEEE. CDR3 bases: TGTGCCAGCAGCTTCGGTCTAGGACCCGATTCGCCCCAGCATTTT. Translated, it gives CASSFGLGPDSPQHF.

A few counts support this clonotype. This chain connects TRBV12-3 or TRBV12-4 to TRBJ2-5; D remains unclear. V gave up 6 bases and J gave up 7 bases, with 9 bases separating them. This CDR3 has 11 amino acids. The CDR3 reads CASSNLGTQYF. In DNA form, the CDR3 reads TGTGCCAGCAGCAACCTGGGGACCCAGTACTTC.

There are many counts of this clonotype. The genes are TRBV7-2 and TRBJ2-5; D might be TRBD2 (6 bases). This CDR3 region has 15 residues. The germline V and J ends were trimmed by 5 bases and 1 base, with 14 bases remaining between them. Germline loops: CDR1 SGHTA, CDR2 FQGNSA. CDR3: CASSATSGLQETQYF. CDR3 sequence (DNA): TGTGCCAGCAGCGCCACCTCGGGACTCCAAGAGACCCAGTACTTC.

This clonotype was observed a handful of times. The chain carries TRBV4-3 and TRBJ1-5, with D hard to call. V was trimmed by 0 bases and J by 7 bases, leaving 10 bases between them. There are 14 residues in the CDR3. From germline, CDR1 is LGHNA and CDR2 YSLEER. The CDR3 DNA follows: TGCGCCAGCAGCCAAGAACCGGGGTACCAGCCCCAGCATTTT. This codes for CASSQEPGYQPQHF.

The rearrangement joins TRBV19 to TRBJ1-2; maybe TRBD1 (6 bases). With 7 bases removed from V and 0 bases from J, the gap between germline ends came to 12 bases. CDR3 length: 14 amino acids. Looked up from germline, CDR1 is LNHDA and CDR2 is SQIVND (reference sequence). The CDR3 region is CASTWDKTNYGYTF. Here the CDR3 DNA reads TGTGCCAGTACCTGGGACAAGACTAACTATGGCTACACCTTC. The whole variable domain, remainder taken from reference TRBV19 and TRBJ1-2, is DGGITQSPKYLFRKEGQNVTLSCEQNLNHDAMYWYRQDPGQGLRLIYYSQIVNDFQKGDIAEGYSVSREKKESFPLTVTSAQKNPTAFYLCASTWDKTNYGYTFGSGTRLTVV.

This clonotype turned up a few times. The chain recombines TRBV10-1 with TRBJ1-2; TRBD1 aligns across 7 bases. The CDR3 loop spans 13 amino acids. Germline-derived CDR1 and CDR2 are WNHNN and SYGVQD (reference sequence). V was clipped by 6 bases and J by 4 bases; unmatched bases: 5. The chain's CDR3 is CASSPDRIYGYTF. Written as DNA, the CDR3 is TGCGCCAGCAGCCCGGACAGGATCTATGGCTACACCTTC.

V is TRBV18 and J is TRBJ1-6; 7 bases line up with TRBD1. The germline CDR1 and CDR2 sequences are KGHSH and LQKENI. V shed 3 bases, J shed 0 bases, and the junction held 5 bases outside the gene matches. This CDR3 contains 17 residues. The CDR3 spells CASSPQQGSSYNSPLHF. CDR3 DNA: TGTGCCAGCTCACCCCAACAGGGGAGCTCCTATAATTCACCCCTCCACTTT. The variable domain in full, completed from reference TRBV18 and TRBJ1-6, reads NAGVMQNPRHLVRRRGQEARLRCSPMKGHSHVYWYRQLPEEGLKFMVYLQKENIIDESGMPKERFSAEFPKEGPSILRIQQVVRGDSAAYFCASSPQQGSSYNSPLHFGNGTRLTVT.

The J gene is TRBJ2-7, the V gene TRBV4-1; D possibly corresponds to TRBD2 (5 bases). With 1 base removed from V and 3 bases from J, the gap between germline ends came to 13 bases. The germline V gene encodes CDR1 MGHRA and CDR2 YSYEKL. CDR3 size: 15 residues. In DNA, the CDR3 is TGCGCCAGCAGCCAAGTAGGTCGTCGGGACTACGAGCAGTACGTC. As protein: CASSQVGRRDYEQYV.

This clonotype appeared a few times. V and J are TRBV6-2 or TRBV6-3 and TRBJ1-2; D is undetermined. The V gene's germline CDR1 is MNHEY and CDR2 SVGEGT. V lost 2 bases and J lost 4, with 2 bases in between. This CDR3 region has 11 residues. CDR3 residues: CASSYAYGYTF. In DNA form, the CDR3 reads TGTGCCAGCAGTTACGCCTATGGCTACACCTTC.

This clonotype was found many times. The rearrangement joins TRBV4-3 to TRBJ1-2, with 7 bases identical to TRBD1. Germline CDR1 and CDR2: LGHNA and YSLEER. The CDR3 loop spans 15 amino acids. V lost 3 bases, J lost 4 bases, and 8 bases stayed unmatched. CDR3 amino acids: CASSQETGTAYGYTF. The CDR3 DNA follows: TGCGCCAGCAGCCAGGAGACTGGGACAGCCTATGGCTACACCTTC.

The chain is built from TRBV19 and TRBJ2-4; 7 bases fit TRBD1. CDR1 is LNHDA, CDR2 SQIVND, per germline (reference sequence). The CDR3 totals 15 residues. With 5 bases clipped from V and 2 bases from J, the junction kept 6 bases outside the gene matches. CDR3 loop: CASSPYRGPKNIQYF. CDR3 DNA: TGTGCCAGTAGTCCTTACAGGGGACCCAAAAACATTCAGTACTTC. Full variable domain (missing parts from reference TRBV19 and TRBJ2-4): DGGITQSPKYLFRKEGQNVTLSCEQNLNHDAMYWYRQDPGQGLRLIYYSQIVNDFQKGDIAEGYSVSREKKESFPLTVTSAQKNPTAFYLCASSPYRGPKNIQYFGAGTRLSVL.

The sample holds one count of this clonotype. The chain recombines TRBV7-3 with TRBJ2-2, with D maybe TRBD2 (6 bases). Germline V gene sequence: CDR1 SGHTA, CDR2 FQGTGA. Trimming took 3 bases from V and 1 from J, leaving 9 bases between them. The CDR3 has 15 residues. The DNA for the CDR3 is TGTGCCAGCAGCTTTACGGGGGAGAACACCGGGGAGCTGTTTTTT. Translated, it gives CASSFTGENTGELFF.

This chain connects TRBV7-9 to TRBJ1-2; 7 nucleotides align to TRBD1. The CDR3 contains 12 residues. The ends lost 8 bases at V and 4 bases at J; junction bases unmatched: 4. The germline V gene has CDR1 SEHNR and CDR2 FQNEAQ (reference sequence). This CDR3 reads CASGTEGYGYTF. CDR3 nucleotides: TGTGCCAGCGGGACAGAAGGCTATGGCTACACCTTC.

This clonotype was found a few times. The chain has TRBV18 and TRBJ1-2, with D unclear. Germline CDR1 reads KGHSH; CDR2 reads LQKENI. V was trimmed by 2 bases and J by 1 base, leaving 11 bases between them. The CDR3 is 15 amino acids. In DNA, the CDR3 is TGTGCCAGCTCACCAAGAAACATTTTTAACTATGGCTACACCTTC. Translating it yields CASSPRNIFNYGYTF.

The rearrangement joins TRBV5-1 to TRBJ2-3, with 10 bases fitting TRBD2. The ends lost 4 bases at V and 4 bases at J; junction bases unmatched: 9. From germline, CDR1 is SGHRS and CDR2 YFSETQ. The CDR3 runs 16 residues. The DNA of the CDR3 is TGCGCCAGCAGCGGGGGGACTAGCGTCGGCGCAGATACGCAGTATTTT. Translation: CASSGGTSVGADTQYF.

This clonotype has just a few counts. The chain uses TRBV29-1 and TRBJ2-5, with D possibly being TRBD1 or TRBD2 (5 bases each). Germline V lookup: CDR1 SQVTM, CDR2 ANQGSEA. The CDR3 runs to 14 residues. V lost 3 bases and J lost 7, with 18 bases in between. Written as DNA, the CDR3 is TGCAGCGTTGACGCCGGGGCATACCAGGGGACCCAGTACTTC. It encodes CSVDAGAYQGTQYF.

This clonotype occurred a few times. The gene calls are TRBV7-2 and TRBJ1-1; a possible D gene is TRBD1 (6 bases). V shed 4 bases and J shed 0 bases, with 12 bases lying between them. Germline CDR1 reads SGHTA; CDR2 reads FQGNSA. CDR3 size: 15 residues. The CDR3 coding sequence is TGTGCCAGCAGCTCAACAGGGACCATGAACACTGAAGCTTTCTTT. Amino acids: CASSSTGTMNTEAFF.

This clonotype was counted only a few times. The chain joins TRBV6-2 or TRBV6-3 to TRBJ2-3; 10 bases are a match to TRBD2. Germline-derived CDR1 and CDR2 are MNHEY and SVGEGT. V dropped 9 bases and J dropped 5; count of bases not matched to a gene: 8. The CDR3 sequence is 14 residues long. CDR3 DNA: TGTGCCAGTGGGGACCTAGCGGGGGAAGATACGCAGTATTTT. As protein: CASGDLAGEDTQYF.

This clonotype was detected only a few times. The chain recombines TRBV10-2 with TRBJ2-5, with 10 bases that match TRBD2. The germline V gene encodes CDR1 WSHSY and CDR2 SAAADI. V gave up 5 bases and J gave up 4 bases; unmatched junction bases: 4. The CDR3 has 14 residues. CDR3 residues: CASSIAGGPETQYF. In DNA form, the CDR3 reads TGCGCCAGCAGTATAGCGGGGGGCCCAGAGACCCAGTACTTC.

This clonotype came up a few times. The rearrangement joins TRBV7-9 to TRBJ2-7; no reliable D call. With 5 bases removed from V and 5 bases from J, the gap between germline ends came to 19 bases. CDR3 length equals 15 residues. Germline CDR1 SEHNR, CDR2 FQNEAQ (reference sequence). Here the CDR3 reads CASSRPSSTPHEQYF. CDR3 bases: TGTGCCAGCAGCCGCCCATCGAGCACTCCCCACGAGCAGTACTTC.

This chain uses TRBV20-1 with TRBJ2-5; 8 nucleotides line up with TRBD2. V shed 4 bases and J 2 bases; nucleotides not matched to a gene: 3. The CDR3 is 13 residues long. Germline V gene data show CDR1 as DFQATT and CDR2 as SNEGSKA (reference sequence). DNA of the CDR3: TGCAGTGCTATTTCGGGGGGGCAAGAGACCCAGTACTTC. Protein: CSAISGGQETQYF.

This rearrangement joins TRBV4-1 to TRBJ2-1; 9 positions match TRBD2. V lost 1 base and J lost 3; bases outside the gene matches: 10. CDR1 MGHRA and CDR2 YSYEKL come from the germline V gene. The CDR3 sequence is 18 residues long. CDR3: CASSQGVGGGAGYNEQFF. CDR3 in DNA: TGCGCCAGCAGCCAAGGGGTCGGCGGGGGGGCCGGCTACAATGAGCAGTTCTTC.

This clonotype has more than one count but fewer than ten. The chain links TRBV6-2 or TRBV6-3 to TRBJ1-2; no clear D gene. V lost 8 bases, J lost 4 bases, and 17 bases lay in between. Germline V gives CDR1 MNHEY, CDR2 SVGEGT. There are 14 residues in the CDR3. CDR3 bases: TGTGCCAGCCTCGAAGGTGCCACTCCCTATGGCTACACCTTC. Protein sequence: CASLEGATPYGYTF.

This clonotype was seen a handful of times. The chain couples TRBV10-3 to TRBJ1-1; TRBD1 aligns across 8 bases. V lost 10 bases to trimming and J lost 0 bases; unmatched junction nucleotides: 16. The CDR3 loop spans 17 amino acids. CDR1 and CDR2 from the germline V gene are ENHRY and SYGVKD. The CDR3 DNA sequence: TGTGCCACCAAGGTGGGCAGGGGGCTCGGGATGAACACTGAAGCTTTCTTT. Amino acid sequence: CATKVGRGLGMNTEAFF.

This rearrangement joins TRBV29-1 to TRBJ2-1, with unresolved D. The CDR3 extends over 12 amino acids. The V gene lost 7 bases and the J gene lost 7 bases, with 14 bases spanning the gap. Germline V CDR1 and CDR2: SQVTM, ANQGSEA. The CDR3 is CSGQMGRNEQFF. CDR3 nucleotide sequence: TGCAGCGGACAAATGGGAAGGAATGAGCAGTTCTTC.